Shown below are 13 T cell receptor beta chains from a single sample sequenced in a study of patients and donors after allogeneic stem cell transplantation. TCRdb ran MiXCR on the RT-PCR reads and lists one entry per CDR3 protein. Seen here are around 160,000 distinct CDR3 sequences, 25% to 35% observed once, and the top ten hold approximately 3%. Input material: blood, either unsorted or a sorted T cell fraction (not recorded which). The receptors come from a human donor who was either an allogeneic HSCT recipient or a stem cell or donor lymphocyte infusion donor (not recorded which). It is not recorded whose cells these are; they may come from a transplant donor.

This clonotype was seen more than once but under ten times. V is TRBV10-1 and J is TRBJ1-6; D call uncertain. Trimming removed 4 bases at V and 6 bases at J, with 22 bases between. The CDR3 is made up of 18 amino acids. Per germline, CDR1 WNHNN and CDR2 SYGVQD (reference sequence). CDR3: CASSGGPGDLGVNSPLHF. The CDR3 nucleotides read TGCGCCAGCAGTGGGGGTCCCGGAGATCTCGGAGTTAATTCACCCCTCCACTTT.

This clonotype showed up many times. The J gene is TRBJ1-1, the V gene TRBV20-1, with D possibly TRBD1 on 6 matching bases. There are 13 residues in the CDR3. CDR1 and CDR2 (germline): DFQATT, SNEGSKA (reference sequence). V lost 1 base and J lost 5, with 11 bases in between. CDR3 region: CSARGQGTTEAFF. The DNA for the CDR3 is TGCAGTGCTAGAGGCCAGGGGACAACTGAAGCTTTCTTT.

The rearrangement uses TRBV20-1 and TRBJ2-7; 7 bases are a match to TRBD1. Trimming at V came to 5 bases and at J to 7 bases, leaving 5 bases not matched to a gene. From germline, CDR1 is DFQATT and CDR2 SNEGSKA (reference sequence). This CDR3 is built from 11 residues. This chain's CDR3 is CSAFKTGEQYF. CDR3 DNA: TGCAGTGCTTTCAAGACAGGGGAGCAGTACTTC.

This chain connects TRBV5-6 to TRBJ2-2, with no clear D. Germline values: CDR1 SGHDT, CDR2 YYEEEE. With 0 bases removed from V and 1 base from J, the gap between germline ends came to 16 bases. This CDR3 region has 18 residues. The CDR3 coding sequence is TGTGCCAGCAGCTTGGGAAGGTGGCCTTGGTGGAACACCGGGGAGCTGTTTTTT. Translating it yields CASSLGRWPWWNTGELFF.

The table lists this clonotype with a few counts. The V gene is TRBV20-1, the J gene TRBJ1-3, with unresolved D. The germline V gene has CDR1 DFQATT and CDR2 SNEGSKA (reference sequence). There are 14 residues in the CDR3. Trimming cost V 6 bases and J 1 base, with 13 bases left between them. CDR3 region: CSAGLGRSGNTIYF. The CDR3 DNA reads as TGCAGTGCCGGCCTTGGGAGATCTGGAAACACCATATATTTT.

This clonotype was seen once. The J gene is TRBJ2-5, the V gene TRBV24-1, with D hard to call. Trimming removed 5 bases from V and 0 bases from J, with 6 bases in between. This CDR3 has 13 amino acids. CDR1 and CDR2 from the germline V gene are KGHDR and SFDVKD. CDR3 in DNA: TGTGCCACCAGTGCCGGACACCAAGAGACCCAGTACTTC. Amino acid sequence: CATSAGHQETQYF.

The gene calls are TRBV6-5 and TRBJ1-2; D possibly corresponds to TRBD1 (5 bases). Germline V lookup: CDR1 MNHEY, CDR2 SVGAGI. The CDR3 has 15 residues. Between the trimmed V and J ends, which lost 0 bases and 4 bases, there was a span of 12 bases. The CDR3, as DNA: TGTGCCAGCAGTTACTCGGAAGGGGTAGGCTATGGCTACACCTTC. Translating it yields CASSYSEGVGYGYTF.

This clonotype was counted a few times. The rearrangement uses TRBV4-3 and TRBJ2-7; D not resolved. Germline V CDR1 and CDR2: LGHNA, YSLEER. The V gene lost 0 bases and the J gene lost 3 bases, with 12 bases spanning the gap. This CDR3 has 15 residues. The CDR3 region is CASSQDERLHYEQYF. The CDR3 region has the DNA TGCGCCAGCAGCCAAGATGAGCGACTGCACTACGAGCAGTACTTC.

This sequence joins TRBV9 and TRBJ2-1; 10 nucleotides align to TRBD2. This CDR3 spans 16 amino acids. After removal of 3 bases from V and 8 bases from J, the junction contained 11 bases not matched to a gene. Germline lookup yields CDR1 SGDLS and CDR2 YYNGEE. The DNA for the CDR3 is TGTGCCAGCAGCGAGGGGCTAGCGGGAGATGTGGATGAGCAGTTCTTC. Protein product: CASSEGLAGDVDEQFF. Filled out from reference TRBV9 and TRBJ2-1, the complete variable domain reads DSGVTQTPKHLITATGQRVTLRCSPRSGDLSVYWYQQSLDQGLQFLIQYYNGEERAKGNILERFSAQQFPDLHSELNLSSLELGDSALYFCASSEGLAGDVDEQFFGPGTRLTVL.

This clonotype was seen only a few times. V and J are TRBV20-1 and TRBJ2-1, with 8 bases aligning to TRBD2. Germline values: CDR1 DFQATT, CDR2 SNEGSKA (reference sequence). The V gene end was trimmed by 3 bases and the J gene end by 15 bases; junction bases not matched to a gene: 7. This CDR3 is 11 amino acids long. The CDR3 coding sequence is TGCAGTGCTAGGTTAGCGGGGCTAGGGTTCTTC. Its translation is CSARLAGLGFF.

The chain uses TRBV28 and TRBJ2-7, with 10 bases fitting TRBD1. CDR1 is MDHEN and CDR2 is SYDVKM in the germline V gene. The J segment lost 5 bases and the V segment lost 4 bases, leaving 5 bases of the junction unmatched. CDR3 length: 14 residues. The CDR3 sequence: CASSSGQGFHEQYF. CDR3 DNA: TGTGCCAGCAGTTCGGGACAGGGGTTTCACGAGCAGTACTTC.

Only a few counts were recorded for this clonotype. The V and J genes are TRBV27 and TRBJ1-3; D is unclear. From germline, CDR1 is MNHEY and CDR2 SMNVEV (reference sequence). The CDR3 extends over 14 amino acids. V was pared by 6 bases and J by 3 bases, with 12 bases between. The CDR3 DNA sequence: TGTGCCAGCAGGAAACACGGGAATGGAAACACCATATATTTT. Amino acid sequence: CASRKHGNGNTIYF.

The chain carries TRBV7-9 and TRBJ1-3; D uncertain. CDR3 length equals 13 residues. Deletions cut 3 bases from V and 2 bases from J, with 5 bases between. Germline values: CDR1 SEHNR, CDR2 FQNEAQ (reference sequence). CDR3: CASSLSAGNTIYF. CDR3 in DNA: TGTGCCAGCAGCTTGTCAGCTGGAAACACCATATATTTT.